This TCR beta chain was sequenced in a study of T-cell reconstitution after alpha-beta-depleted transplantation in children. Preparation of the TCRbeta library used unique molecular identifiers. TCRdb processed the PCR reads anew with MiXCR; each CDR3 protein has one entry. This sample has some 78,000 distinct CDR3 sequences, with 13% to 15% found just once. Germline lookup yields CDR1 DFQATT and CDR2 SNEGSKA (reference sequence). Trimming took 6 bases from V and 6 from J; bases not matched to a gene: 9. CDR3 length: 13 residues. This clonotype was counted many times. The TCR comes from a male patient aged 2-15 years who had a stem cell transplant for acute lymphoblastic leukemia, so the T cells may come from the graft donor. The source material was PBMCs, mostly from graft donor cells, sampled 180 days after TCRalphabeta/CD19-depleted stem cell transplant. The V call is TRBV20-1, the J call TRBJ2-7, with 9 bases matching TRBD2. The CDR3 protein is CSAGGGRAIEQYF. DNA for the CDR3: TGCAGTGCAGGGGGCGGGAGGGCGATCGAGCAGTACTTC.